The clone carrying this T cell receptor (beta chain) was seen a few times. TCRdb re-called the 5' RACE reads with MiXCR, one entry per CDR3 protein. In the table there are tens of thousands of distinct CDR3 sequences, about 12% of which are singletons. This specimen belongs to a study of T-cell memory formation after mild COVID-19. Looking at the study overall: TCR clusters mostly belonged to single donors.

The CDR3 spans 12 residues. Germline CDR1 SGDLS, CDR2 YYNGEE. Trimming removed 2 bases at V and 2 bases at J, with 1 base between. The sample taken for sequencing was PBMCs or a T cell subset sorted from them (not recorded which). The rearrangement links TRBV9 to TRBJ2-2; no clear D gene. This TCR derives from an adult woman who had mild COVID-19 (a few samples of this study predate the infection). Cell type and time point are not known. The CDR3: CASSVNTGELFF. The CDR3 region has the DNA TGTGCCAGCAGCGTCAACACCGGGGAGCTGTTTTTT.